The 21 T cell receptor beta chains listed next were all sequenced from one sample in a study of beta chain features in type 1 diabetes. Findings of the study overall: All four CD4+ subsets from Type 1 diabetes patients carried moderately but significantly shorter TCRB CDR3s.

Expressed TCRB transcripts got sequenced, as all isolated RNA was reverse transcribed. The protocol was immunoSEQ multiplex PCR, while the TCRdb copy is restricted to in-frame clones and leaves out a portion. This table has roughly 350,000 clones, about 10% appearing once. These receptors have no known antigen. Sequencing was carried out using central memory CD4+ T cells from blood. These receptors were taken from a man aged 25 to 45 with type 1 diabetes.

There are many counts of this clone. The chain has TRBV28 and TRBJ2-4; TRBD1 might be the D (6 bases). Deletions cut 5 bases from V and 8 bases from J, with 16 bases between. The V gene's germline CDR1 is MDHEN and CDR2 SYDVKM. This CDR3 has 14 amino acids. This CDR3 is CASSDGDKRDIQYF. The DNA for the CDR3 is TGTGCCAGCAGTGATGGGGACAAGAGGGACATTCAGTACTTC.

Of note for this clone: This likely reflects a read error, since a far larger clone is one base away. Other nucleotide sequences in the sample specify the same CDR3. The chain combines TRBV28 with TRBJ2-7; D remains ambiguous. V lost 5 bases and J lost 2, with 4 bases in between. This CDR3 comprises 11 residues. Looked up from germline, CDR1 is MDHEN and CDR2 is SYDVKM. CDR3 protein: CASSLTYEQYF. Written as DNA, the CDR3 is TGTGCCAGCAGTCTCACCTACGAGCAGTACTTC.

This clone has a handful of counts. The CDR3, as DNA: TGTGCCAGCAGCAAAATTTTTGGGACAACCTCTAACACTGAAGCTTTCTTT. Translation gives CASSKIFGTTSNTEAFF. V is TRBV21-1 and J is TRBJ1-1; TRBD1 is the table's D call and was not checked against the DNA. TRBV21-1 is tagged as a pseudogene. The CDR3 is made up of 17 amino acids.

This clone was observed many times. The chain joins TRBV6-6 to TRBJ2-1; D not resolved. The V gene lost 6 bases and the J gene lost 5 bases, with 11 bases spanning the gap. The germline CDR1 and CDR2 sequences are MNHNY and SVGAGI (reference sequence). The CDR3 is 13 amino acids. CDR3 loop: CASSLERNNEQFF. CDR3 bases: TGTGCCAGCAGCCTTGAGAGAAACAATGAGCAGTTCTTC.

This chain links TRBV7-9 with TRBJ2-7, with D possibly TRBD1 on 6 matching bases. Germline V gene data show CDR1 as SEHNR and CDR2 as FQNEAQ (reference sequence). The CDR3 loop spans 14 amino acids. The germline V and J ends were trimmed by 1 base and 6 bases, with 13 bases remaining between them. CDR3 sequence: CASSLEGRGGEQYF. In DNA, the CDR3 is TGTGCCAGCAGCTTAGAGGGCAGGGGTGGCGAGCAGTACTTC.

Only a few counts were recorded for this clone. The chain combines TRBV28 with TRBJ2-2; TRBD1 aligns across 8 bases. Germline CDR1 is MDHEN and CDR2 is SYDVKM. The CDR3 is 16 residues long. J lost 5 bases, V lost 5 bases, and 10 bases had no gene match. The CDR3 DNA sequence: TGTGCCAGCAGTAGGGTCGGACAGGGTCGGACCGGGGAGCTGTTTTTT. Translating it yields CASSRVGQGRTGELFF.

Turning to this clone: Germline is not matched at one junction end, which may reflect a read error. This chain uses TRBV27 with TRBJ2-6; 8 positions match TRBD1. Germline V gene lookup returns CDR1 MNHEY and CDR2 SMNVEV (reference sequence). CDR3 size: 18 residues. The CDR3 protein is CASRFSGQVASGANVLTF. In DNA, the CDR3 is TGTGCCAGCCGTTTCTCGGGACAGGTCGCCTCTGGGGCCAACGTCCTGACTTTC. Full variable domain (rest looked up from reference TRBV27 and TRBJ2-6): EAQVTQNPRYLITVTGKKLTVTCSQNMNHEYMSWYRQDPGLGLRQIYYSMNVEVTDKGDVPEGYKVSRKEKRNFPLILESPSPNQTSLYFCASRFSGQVASGANVLTFGAGSRLTVL.

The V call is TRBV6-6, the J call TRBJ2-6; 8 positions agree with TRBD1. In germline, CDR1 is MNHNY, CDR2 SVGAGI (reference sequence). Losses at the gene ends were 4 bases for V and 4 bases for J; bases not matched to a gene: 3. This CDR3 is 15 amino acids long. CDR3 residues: CASSLQGAGANVLTF. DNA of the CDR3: TGTGCCAGCAGTTTGCAGGGGGCCGGGGCCAACGTCCTGACTTTC.

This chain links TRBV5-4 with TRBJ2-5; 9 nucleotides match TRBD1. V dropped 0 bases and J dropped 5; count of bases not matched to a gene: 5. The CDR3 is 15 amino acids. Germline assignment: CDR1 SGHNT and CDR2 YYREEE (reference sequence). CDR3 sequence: CASSLEDRGRETQYF. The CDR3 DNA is TGTGCCAGCAGCTTGGAAGACAGGGGGAGGGAGACCCAGTACTTC.

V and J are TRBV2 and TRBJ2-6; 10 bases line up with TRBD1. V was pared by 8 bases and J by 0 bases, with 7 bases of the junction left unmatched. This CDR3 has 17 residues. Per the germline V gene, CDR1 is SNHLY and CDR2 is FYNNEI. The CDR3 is CASGRDRGYSGANVLTF. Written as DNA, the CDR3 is TGTGCCAGCGGCCGGGACAGGGGTTACTCTGGGGCCAACGTCCTGACTTTC.

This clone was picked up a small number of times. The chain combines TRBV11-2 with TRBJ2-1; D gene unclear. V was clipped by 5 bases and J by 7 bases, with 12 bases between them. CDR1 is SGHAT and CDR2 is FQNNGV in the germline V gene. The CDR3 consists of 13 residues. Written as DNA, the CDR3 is TGTGCCAGCAGCCAAAGCATCCGGAATGAGCAGTTCTTC. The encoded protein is CASSQSIRNEQFF.

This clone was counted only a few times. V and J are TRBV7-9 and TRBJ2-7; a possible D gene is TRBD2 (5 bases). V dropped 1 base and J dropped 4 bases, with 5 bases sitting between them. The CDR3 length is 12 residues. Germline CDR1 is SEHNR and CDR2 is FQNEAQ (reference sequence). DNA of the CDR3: TGTGCCAGCAGCTTAGGGGAGTACGAGCAGTACTTC. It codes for CASSLGEYEQYF.

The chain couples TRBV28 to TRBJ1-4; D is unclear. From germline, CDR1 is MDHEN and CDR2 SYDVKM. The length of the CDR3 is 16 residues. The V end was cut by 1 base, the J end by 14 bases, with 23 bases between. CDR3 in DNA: TGTGCCAGCAGTTTATCCCCACGGACCGTCCCTCCTTTCCTGTTTTTT. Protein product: CASSLSPRTVPPFLFF.

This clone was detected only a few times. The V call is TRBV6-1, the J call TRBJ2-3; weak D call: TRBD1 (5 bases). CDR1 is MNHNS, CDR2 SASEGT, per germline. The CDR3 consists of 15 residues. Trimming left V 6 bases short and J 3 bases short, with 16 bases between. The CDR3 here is CASSPFGARTDTQYF. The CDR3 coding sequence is TGTGCCAGCAGCCCCTTTGGGGCGAGGACAGATACGCAGTATTTT.

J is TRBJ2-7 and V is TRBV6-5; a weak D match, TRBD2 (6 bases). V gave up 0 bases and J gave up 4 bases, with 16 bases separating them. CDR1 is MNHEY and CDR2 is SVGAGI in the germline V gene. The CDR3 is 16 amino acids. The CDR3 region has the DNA TGTGCCAGCAGTTACTCAGGGTTCAACCTAGCGTACGAGCAGTACTTC. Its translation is CASSYSGFNLAYEQYF.

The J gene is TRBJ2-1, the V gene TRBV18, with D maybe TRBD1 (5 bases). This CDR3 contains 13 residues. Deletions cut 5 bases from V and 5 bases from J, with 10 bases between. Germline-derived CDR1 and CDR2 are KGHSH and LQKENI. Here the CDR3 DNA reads TGTGCCAGCTCATCCGACAGAGACAATGAGCAGTTCTTC. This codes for CASSSDRDNEQFF.

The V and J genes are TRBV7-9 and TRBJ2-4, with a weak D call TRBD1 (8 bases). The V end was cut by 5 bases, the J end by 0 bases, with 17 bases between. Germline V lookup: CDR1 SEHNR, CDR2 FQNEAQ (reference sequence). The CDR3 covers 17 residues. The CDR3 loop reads CASSAYRGGLAKNIQYF. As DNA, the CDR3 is TGTGCCAGCAGCGCCTACAGGGGGGGTCTAGCCAAAAACATTCAGTACTTC. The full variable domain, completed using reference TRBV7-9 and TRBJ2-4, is DTGVSQNPRHKITKRGQNVTFRCDPISEHNRLYWYRQTLGQGPEFLTYFQNEAQLEKSRLLSDRFSAERPKGSFSTLEIQRTEQGDSAMYLCASSAYRGGLAKNIQYFGAGTRLSVL.

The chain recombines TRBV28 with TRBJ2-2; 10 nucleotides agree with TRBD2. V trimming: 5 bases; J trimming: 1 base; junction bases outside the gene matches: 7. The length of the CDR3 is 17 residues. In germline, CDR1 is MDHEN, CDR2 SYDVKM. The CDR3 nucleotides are TGTGCCAGCAGTGTACCCGGACTAGCGGAGAACACCGGGGAGCTGTTTTTT. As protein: CASSVPGLAENTGELFF.

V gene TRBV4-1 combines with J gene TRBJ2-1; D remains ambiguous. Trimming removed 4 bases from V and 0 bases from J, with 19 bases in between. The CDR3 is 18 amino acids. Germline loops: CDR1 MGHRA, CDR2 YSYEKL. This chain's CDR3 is CASSPFFPVLSSYNEQFF. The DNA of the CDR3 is TGCGCCAGCAGCCCGTTCTTCCCCGTTTTAAGCTCCTACAATGAGCAGTTCTTC.

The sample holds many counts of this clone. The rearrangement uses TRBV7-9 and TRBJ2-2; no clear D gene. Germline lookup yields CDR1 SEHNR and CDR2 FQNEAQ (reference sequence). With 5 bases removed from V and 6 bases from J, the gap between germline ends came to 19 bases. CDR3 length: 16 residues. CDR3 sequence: CASSLSKSAVPGELFF. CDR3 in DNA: TGTGCCAGCAGCCTGTCTAAGTCGGCGGTGCCCGGGGAGCTGTTTTTT.

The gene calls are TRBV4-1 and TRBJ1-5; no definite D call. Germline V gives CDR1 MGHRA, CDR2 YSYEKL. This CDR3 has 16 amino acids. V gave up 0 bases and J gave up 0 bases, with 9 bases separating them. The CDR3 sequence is CASSQEGAYSNQPQHF. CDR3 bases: TGCGCCAGCAGCCAAGAGGGAGCATATAGCAATCAGCCCCAGCATTTT.